This TCR beta chain emerged from a study of blood T cell repertoires in COVID-19. As for the study in general: Sample material is recorded as cDNA or gDNA derived from T cells, B-cell-depleted T cells, or PBMCs.

Generated by immunoSEQ multiplex PCR, the TCRdb table keeps only in-frame clones and is missing some. The table has 350,000 to 450,000 clones, roughly nine tenths seen once. This CDR3 region has 13 residues. Trimming stripped 4 bases from V and 2 bases from J, with 9 bases between. Germline-derived CDR1 and CDR2 are SGHNT and YYREEE (reference sequence). During the 2 weeks before they entered the study, exposed participants had met someone with a PCR-confirmed or clinician-diagnosed COVID-19 case. The sample consisted of PBMCs or T cells enriched from blood (not recorded which). This clonotype was sampled from a woman between 35 and 50 years old who had been exposed to COVID-19. The chain couples TRBV5-4 to TRBJ1-2; D uncertain. The CDR3 protein is CASSDGENYGYTF. The CDR3, as DNA: TGTGCCAGCAGCGACGGGGAGAACTATGGCTACACCTTC.